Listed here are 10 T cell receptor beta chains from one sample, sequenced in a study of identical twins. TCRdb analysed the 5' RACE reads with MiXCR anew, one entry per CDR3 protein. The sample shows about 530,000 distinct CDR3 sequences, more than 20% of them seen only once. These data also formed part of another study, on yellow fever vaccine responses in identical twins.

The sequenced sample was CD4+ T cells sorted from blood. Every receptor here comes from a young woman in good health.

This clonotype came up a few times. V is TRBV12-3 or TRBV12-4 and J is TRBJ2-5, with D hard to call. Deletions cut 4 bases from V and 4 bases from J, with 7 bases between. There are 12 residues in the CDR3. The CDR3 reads CASSWSRETQYF. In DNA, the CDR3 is TGTGCCAGCAGTTGGTCCCGAGAGACCCAGTACTTC.

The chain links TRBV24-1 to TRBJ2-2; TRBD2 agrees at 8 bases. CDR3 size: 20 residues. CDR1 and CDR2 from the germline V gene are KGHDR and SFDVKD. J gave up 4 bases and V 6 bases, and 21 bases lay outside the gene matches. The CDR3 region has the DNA TGTGCCACCAGTTCCGGAGCGACTAGCGCGGACTCGATACTCACCGGGGAGCTGTTTTTT. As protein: CATSSGATSADSILTGELFF.

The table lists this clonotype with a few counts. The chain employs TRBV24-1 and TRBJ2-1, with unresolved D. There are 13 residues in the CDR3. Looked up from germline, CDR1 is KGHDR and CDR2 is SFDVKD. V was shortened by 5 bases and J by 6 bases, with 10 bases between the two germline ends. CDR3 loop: CATSAVSGNEQFF. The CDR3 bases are TGTGCCACCAGTGCCGTTTCGGGCAATGAGCAGTTCTTC.

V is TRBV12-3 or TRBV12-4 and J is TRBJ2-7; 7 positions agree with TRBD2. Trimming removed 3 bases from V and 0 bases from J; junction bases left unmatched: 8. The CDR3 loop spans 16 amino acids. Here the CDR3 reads CASSFGGGPSSYEQYF. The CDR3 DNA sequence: TGTGCCAGCAGTTTTGGGGGAGGGCCAAGCTCCTACGAGCAGTACTTC.

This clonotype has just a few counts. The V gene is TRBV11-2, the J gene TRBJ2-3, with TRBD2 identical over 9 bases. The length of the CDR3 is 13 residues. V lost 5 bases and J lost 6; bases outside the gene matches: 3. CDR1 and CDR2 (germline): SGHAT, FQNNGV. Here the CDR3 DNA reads TGTGCCAGCAGCCCCGCGGGAGGGGATACGCAGTATTTT. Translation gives CASSPAGGDTQYF.

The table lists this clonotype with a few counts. The CDR3 bases are TGTGCCAGCAGACCTTTGGGCGCCGGAGATACGCAGTATTTT. This translates into CASRPLGAGDTQYF. The chain has TRBV7-6 and TRBJ2-3; no clear D gene. V lost 6 bases and J lost 5, with 15 bases in between. CDR1 and CDR2 (germline): SGHVS, FNYEAQ. This CDR3 has 14 residues.

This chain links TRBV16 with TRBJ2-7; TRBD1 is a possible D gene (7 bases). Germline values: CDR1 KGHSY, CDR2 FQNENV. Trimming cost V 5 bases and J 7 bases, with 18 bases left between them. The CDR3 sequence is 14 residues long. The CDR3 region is CASSGTRDSGEQYV. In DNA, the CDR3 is TGTGCCAGCAGCGGTACCCGGGACAGCGGGGAGCAGTACGTC.

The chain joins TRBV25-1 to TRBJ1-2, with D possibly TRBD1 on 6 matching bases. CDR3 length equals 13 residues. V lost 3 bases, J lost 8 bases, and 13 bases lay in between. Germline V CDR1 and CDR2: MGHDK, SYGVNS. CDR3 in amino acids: CASSDQGMVGYTF. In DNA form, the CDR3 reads TGTGCCAGCAGTGATCAGGGGATGGTGGGCTACACCTTC.

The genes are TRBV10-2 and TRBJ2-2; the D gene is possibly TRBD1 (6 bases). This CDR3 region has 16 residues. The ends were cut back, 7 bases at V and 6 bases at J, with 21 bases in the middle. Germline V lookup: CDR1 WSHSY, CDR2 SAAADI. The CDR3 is CASTPGGVPLAGELFF. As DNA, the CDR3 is TGCGCCAGCACCCCTGGGGGCGTCCCTCTTGCCGGGGAGCTGTTTTTT.

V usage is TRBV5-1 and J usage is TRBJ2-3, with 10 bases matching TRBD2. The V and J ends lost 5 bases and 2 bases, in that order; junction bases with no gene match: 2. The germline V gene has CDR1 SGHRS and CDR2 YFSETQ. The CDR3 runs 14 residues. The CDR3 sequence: CASSTSGTTDTQYF. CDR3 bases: TGCGCCAGCAGTACTAGCGGGACCACAGATACGCAGTATTTT.